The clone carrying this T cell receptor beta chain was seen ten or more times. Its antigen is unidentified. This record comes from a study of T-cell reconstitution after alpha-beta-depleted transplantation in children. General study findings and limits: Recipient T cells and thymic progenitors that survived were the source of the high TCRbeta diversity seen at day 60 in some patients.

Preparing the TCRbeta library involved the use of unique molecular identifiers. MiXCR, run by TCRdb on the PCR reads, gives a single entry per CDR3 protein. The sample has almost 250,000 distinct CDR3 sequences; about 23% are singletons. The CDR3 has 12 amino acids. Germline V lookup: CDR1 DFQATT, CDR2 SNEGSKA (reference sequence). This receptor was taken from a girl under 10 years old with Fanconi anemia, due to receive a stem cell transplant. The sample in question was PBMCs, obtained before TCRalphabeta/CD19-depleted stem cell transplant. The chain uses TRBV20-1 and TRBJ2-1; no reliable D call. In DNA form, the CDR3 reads TGCAGCCGGACCAGAGTGAACGATGAGCAGTTCTTC. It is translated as CSRTRVNDEQFF.